The 14 T cell receptor beta chains listed next were all sequenced from one sample in a study of blood T cell repertoires in COVID-19. Measured with immunoSEQ multiplex PCR; TCRdb has only the in-frame clones, and not every one. The repertoire holds 74,000 or so clones, with 89% as singletons. The sequencing sample was made of peripheral blood. These receptors all stem from a man aged 45-65 years with active COVID-19.

The chain recombines TRBV6-6 with TRBJ1-2, with 7 bases aligning to TRBD1. The junction had 2 bases not matched to a gene; V was cut back by 2 bases and J by 2 bases. Germline V CDR1 and CDR2: MNHNY, SVGAGI (reference sequence). The length of the CDR3 is 14 residues. CDR3 residues: CASSYGTENYGYTF. In DNA form, the CDR3 reads TGTGCCAGCAGTTACGGGACAGAAAACTATGGCTACACCTTC.

The chain joins TRBV6-5 to TRBJ2-7; 8 nucleotides line up with TRBD1. CDR1 is MNHEY, CDR2 SVGAGI, per germline. With 2 bases clipped from V and 3 bases from J, the junction kept 6 bases outside the gene matches. This CDR3 contains 15 residues. CDR3 bases: TGTGCCAGCAGTTACGGGACAGGAGCGGGCTACGAGCAGTACTTC. Protein sequence: CASSYGTGAGYEQYF.

V and J are TRBV5-1 and TRBJ1-1; possible D gene TRBD1, 6 bases. Germline CDR1 is SGHRS and CDR2 is YFSETQ. The length of the CDR3 is 13 residues. Trimming removed 2 bases from V and 7 bases from J, with 12 bases in between. The DNA for the CDR3 is TGCGCCAGCAGCTTAAGGGAAGGGGGTGAAGCTTTCTTT. It codes for CASSLREGGEAFF.

CDR3 sequence (DNA): TGTGCCAGTAGTATAGTTCGCCTAGCGGGCAGCAATGAGCAGTTCTTC. It specifies CASSIVRLAGSNEQFF. V and J are TRBV19 and TRBJ2-1; 8 positions match TRBD2. The CDR3 runs 16 residues. CDR1 LNHDA and CDR2 SQIVND come from the germline V gene (reference sequence). V gave up 1 base and J gave up 6 bases; unmatched junction bases: 8.

The gene calls are TRBV5-8 and TRBJ2-5; no clear D gene. This CDR3 comprises 14 residues. Germline CDR1 SGHTS, CDR2 YDEGEE. The germline V and J ends were trimmed by 5 bases and 5 bases, with 16 bases remaining between them. The CDR3 reads CASRATSVKETQYF. Written as DNA, the CDR3 is TGTGCCAGCAGGGCTACAAGCGTTAAGGAGACCCAGTACTTC.

The rearrangement joins TRBV5-1 to TRBJ1-4, with D perhaps TRBD1 (6 bases). Trimming removed 4 bases at V and 8 bases at J, with 15 bases between. Germline loops: CDR1 SGHRS, CDR2 YFSETQ. The CDR3 covers 14 residues. CDR3 sequence reads: CASSPGHPQEKLFF. CDR3 DNA: TGCGCCAGCAGCCCGGGACATCCACAGGAAAAACTGTTTTTT.

This rearrangement joins TRBV4-3 to TRBJ2-7; D not certain. This CDR3 contains 14 residues. V was clipped by 1 base and J by 2 bases, with 9 bases between them. Germline-derived CDR1 and CDR2 are LGHNA and YSLEER. The DNA for the CDR3 is TGCGCCAGCAGCCAAGTCTACGGTACCTACGAGCAGTACTTC. Translation gives CASSQVYGTYEQYF.

This chain connects TRBV11-2 to TRBJ1-6; D gene uncertain. With 2 bases removed from V and 14 bases from J, the gap between germline ends came to 13 bases. CDR1 and CDR2 (germline): SGHAT, FQNNGV. The CDR3 is made up of 13 amino acids. The CDR3 DNA follows: TGTGCCAGCAGCTTACCGGGAGGCGGAACCCTCCACTTT. This encodes CASSLPGGGTLHF.

This sequence joins TRBV5-6 and TRBJ2-3, with TRBD2 matching 14 bases. V lost 4 bases and J lost 3; bases outside the gene matches: 7. The CDR3 loop spans 17 amino acids. Germline CDR1 reads SGHDT; CDR2 reads YYEEEE. CDR3 protein: CASSIWTSGGTTDTQYF. The DNA for the CDR3 is TGTGCCAGCAGCATATGGACTAGCGGGGGGACGACAGATACGCAGTATTTT.

This rearrangement joins TRBV18 to TRBJ2-5; TRBD2 might be the D (5 bases). The germline V and J ends were trimmed by 1 base and 2 bases, with 11 bases remaining between them. The V gene's germline CDR1 is KGHSH and CDR2 LQKENI. The CDR3 covers 15 residues. The CDR3 nucleotides are TGTGCCAGCTCACCACGGGGAGTTAAGCAAGAGACCCAGTACTTC. It translates to CASSPRGVKQETQYF.

The chain joins TRBV11-2 to TRBJ1-6; 7 bases map to TRBD1. The CDR3 is made up of 14 amino acids. Germline lookup yields CDR1 SGHAT and CDR2 FQNNGV. V lost 5 bases and J lost 7; bases outside the gene matches: 5. The CDR3 DNA reads TGTGCCAGCAGCCTGGAGGGACAGAATTCACCCCTCCACTTT. As protein: CASSLEGQNSPLHF.

CDR3 amino acids: CASSFDRGRFGGSNQPQHF. The CDR3 DNA follows: TGTGCCAGCAGTTTCGACAGGGGACGTTTCGGGGGTAGCAATCAGCCCCAGCATTTT. This chain links TRBV6-2 or TRBV6-3 with TRBJ1-5; 8 nucleotides match TRBD1. Germline trimming cut 4 bases from V and 0 bases from J; bases unmatched to any gene: 14. The CDR3 loop spans 19 amino acids. Germline CDR1 reads MNHEY; CDR2 reads SVGEGT.

The chain links TRBV6-5 to TRBJ1-1; TRBD1 aligns across 7 bases. CDR1 is MNHEY, CDR2 SVGAGI, per germline. The V gene end was trimmed by 10 bases and the J gene end by 0 bases; junction bases not matched to a gene: 5. This CDR3 comprises 13 residues. The CDR3 coding sequence is TGTGCCACCCCGGGACAGATGAACACTGAAGCTTTCTTT. Translated: CATPGQMNTEAFF.

The rearrangement joins TRBV11-2 to TRBJ2-5; 9 nucleotides match TRBD2. The CDR3 extends over 17 amino acids. V lost 5 bases to trimming and J lost 4 bases; unmatched junction nucleotides: 14. Germline CDR1 is SGHAT and CDR2 is FQNNGV. CDR3 amino acids: CASSRFSGTSFGETQYF. As DNA, the CDR3 is TGTGCCAGCAGCCGTTTTTCCGGGACTAGCTTCGGAGAGACCCAGTACTTC.